These T cell receptor beta chains were read from a single sample in a study of somatic mutations in cytotoxic T cells in rheumatoid arthritis. Assay used: immunoSEQ multiplex PCR; TCRdb lists only in-frame clones, some missing. The sample lists 3,000 or so clones; more than 85% were seen once. Sequenced: CD8+ T cells sorted from blood. The receptor set was obtained from a woman aged 18-30 years with rheumatoid arthritis. The CDR3 runs from the conserved cysteine through the conserved F or W. A D gene is named only where the DNA matches it firmly. Clone size is not always given. Where it is, it says once, few, many or a class for expanded clones.

D: TRBD1; V: TRBV27; length: 14; size: .; J: TRBJ2-1; CDR3: CASRGQGPYNEQFF; DNA: TGTGCCAGCAGGGGACAGGGGCCCTACAATGAGCAGTTCTTC
D: .; V: TRBV5-6; length: 14; size: .; J: TRBJ1-1; CDR3: CASSAGTLNTEAFF; DNA: TGTGCCAGCAGCGCGGGGACGTTGAACACTGAAGCTTTCTTT
D: TRBD1; V: TRBV4-3; length: 15; size: .; J: TRBJ1-5; CDR3: CAGSQDRGINQPQHF; DNA: TGCGCCGGCAGCCAAGACAGGGGGATCAATCAGCCCCAGCATTTT
D: .; V: TRBV27; length: 14; size: .; J: TRBJ2-1; CDR3: CASSFNKGAGEQFF; DNA: TGTGCCAGCAGTTTTAATAAGGGTGCGGGTGAGCAGTTCTTC
D: TRBD2; V: TRBV27; length: 14; size: .; J: TRBJ2-2; CDR3: CASSMAGVTGELFF; DNA: TGTGCCAGCAGTATGGCGGGAGTCACCGGGGAGCTGTTTTTT
D: .; V: TRBV28; length: 14; size: few; J: TRBJ1-5; CDR3: CASTPRGSNQPQHF; DNA: TGTGCCAGCACCCCGCGGGGTAGCAATCAGCCCCAGCATTTT
D: .; V: TRBV9; length: 15; size: .; J: TRBJ1-6; CDR3: CASSQSMGQSSPLHF; DNA: TGTGCCAGCAGCCAATCGATGGGCCAAAGTTCACCCCTCCACTTT
D: .; V: TRBV28; length: 14; size: .; J: TRBJ2-5; CDR3: CASSYIAEQETQYF; DNA: TGTGCCAGCAGTTATATAGCGGAACAAGAGACCCAGTACTTC
D: TRBD1; V: TRBV11-2; length: 13; size: .; J: TRBJ1-1; CDR3: CASSSPGGTEAFF; DNA: TGTGCCAGCAGCTCGCCAGGGGGCACTGAAGCTTTCTTT
D: TRBD2; V: TRBV27; length: 15; size: once; J: TRBJ2-1; CDR3: CASSLLAGDYNEQFF; DNA: TGTGCCAGCAGCCTCCTGGCGGGAGACTACAATGAGCAGTTCTTC